This T cell receptor beta chain was documented in a study of beta chain features in type 1 diabetes. The study's findings and limits: Insertions were fewer and deletions more numerous at VDJ junctions in type 1 diabetes patients. Among all four CD4+ subsets, Type 1 diabetes patients had TCRB CDR3s that were moderately but significantly shorter.

About this clone: Its antigen is not identified.

Expressed TCRB transcripts were sequenced, since all the RNA that had been isolated was reverse transcribed. Profiled with immunoSEQ multiplex PCR; TCRdb holds only in-frame clones, not every one. The sample consists of about 250,000 clones, less than 15% of them appearing once. J was trimmed by 2 bases and V by 5 bases; bases with no gene match: 8. Per the germline V gene, CDR1 is MDHEN and CDR2 is SYDVKM. This CDR3 region has 15 residues. Based on CD45RO/CCR7/CD25/CD127/CD95/CD27, CD4+ regulatory, stem cell-like memory, naive and central memory cells were sorted. Input material: naive CD4+ T cells from blood. This clonotype was sampled from a middle-aged woman in good health. The V gene is TRBV28, the J gene TRBJ2-7, with 8 bases identical to TRBD2. CDR3 nucleotides: TGTGCCAGCAGTCAACAGCGGGGGCGTACCTACGAGCAGTACTTC. Its protein is CASSQQRGRTYEQYF.